These 19 T cell receptor beta chains originate from one sample sequenced in a study of early T cells in non-severe SARS-CoV-2 infection. MiXCR was run by TCRdb on the 5' RACE reads, yielding one entry per CDR3 protein. The sample consists of 85,000 to 100,000 distinct CDR3 sequences, approximately 15% of them appearing once. The material sequenced was whole blood. The receptors derive from an adult who was a healthcare worker with PCR-confirmed SARS-CoV-2 infection or an uninfected control (not recorded which).

The chain links TRBV6-2 or TRBV6-3 to TRBJ2-2; unclear D gene. V lost 0 bases, J lost 1 base, and 6 bases lay in between. The CDR3 is made up of 15 amino acids. CDR1 is MNHEY and CDR2 is SVGEGT in the germline V gene. In DNA form, the CDR3 reads TGTGCCAGCAGTTACTCATGGGGGAACACCGGGGAGCTGTTTTTT. The encoded protein is CASSYSWGNTGELFF.

Here the CDR3 DNA reads TGTGCCAGCACCTCCTATAATTCACCCCTCCACTTT. Protein sequence: CASTSYNSPLHF. The gene calls are TRBV6-2 or TRBV6-3 and TRBJ1-6; no clear D gene. Germline assignment: CDR1 MNHEY and CDR2 SVGEGT. This CDR3 contains 12 residues. V dropped 7 bases and J dropped 0 bases, with 1 base sitting between them.

V and J are TRBV19 and TRBJ2-5; a weak D match, TRBD2 (6 bases). The V end lost 0 bases, the J end lost 4 bases, and 9 bases lay between the germline ends. The CDR3 is 14 amino acids. CDR1 and CDR2 (germline): LNHDA, SQIVND (reference sequence). The CDR3 loop reads CASSIDGSSETQYF. CDR3 coding DNA: TGTGCCAGTAGTATAGACGGGAGCTCAGAGACCCAGTACTTC.

The J gene is TRBJ2-1, the V gene TRBV7-8, with D possibly called TRBD1 or TRBD2 (5 bases each). V was trimmed by 5 bases and J by 2 bases, leaving 19 bases between them. Germline V CDR1 and CDR2: SGHVS, FQNEAQ. This CDR3 contains 17 residues. The CDR3 spells CASSVILGSGPYNEQFF. CDR3 in DNA: TGTGCCAGCAGCGTTATTCTAGGTTCGGGGCCCTACAATGAGCAGTTCTTC.

V usage is TRBV7-2 and J usage is TRBJ2-1; D not resolved. Germline CDR1 and CDR2: SGHTA and FQGNSA. Trimming cost V 2 bases and J 2 bases, with 10 bases left between them. The CDR3 covers 15 residues. CDR3 in DNA: TGTGCCAGCAGCTTAAGGCAGTATACCTACAATGAGCAGTTCTTC. It is translated as CASSLRQYTYNEQFF.

This clonotype was seen a handful of times. J is TRBJ2-6 and V is TRBV29-1; no firm D call. The CDR3 loop spans 13 amino acids. Trimming pared 7 bases from V and 4 bases from J, leaving 11 bases between. CDR1 and CDR2 from the germline V gene are SQVTM and ANQGSEA. CDR3 protein: CSAEESGANVLTF. The CDR3, as DNA: TGCAGCGCAGAAGAATCCGGGGCCAACGTCCTGACTTTC.

This clonotype was seen a handful of times. The V call is TRBV20-1, the J call TRBJ1-5; TRBD1 aligns across 8 bases. Germline V gene sequence: CDR1 DFQATT, CDR2 SNEGSKA (reference sequence). Trimming removed 1 base from V and 7 bases from J; junction bases left unmatched: 3. CDR3 size: 13 residues. The CDR3 DNA reads as TGCAGTGCTAGAGCTGACAGGGGCCAGCCCCAGCATTTT. It specifies CSARADRGQPQHF.

This clonotype turned up a few times. The V gene is TRBV5-1, the J gene TRBJ2-1; the match to TRBD2 covers 8 bases. The CDR3 length is 12 residues. Germline V gene sequence: CDR1 SGHRS, CDR2 YFSETQ. V gave up 0 bases and J gave up 15 bases; unmatched junction bases: 5. The CDR3 sequence is CASSLVAREVFF. CDR3 bases: TGCGCCAGCAGCTTGGTTGCGCGGGAGGTGTTCTTC. The full variable domain, completed using reference TRBV5-1 and TRBJ2-1, is KAGVTQTPRYLIKTRGQQVTLSCSPISGHRSVSWYQQTPGQGLQFLFEYFSETQRNKGNFPGRFSGRQFSNSRSEMNVSTLELGDSALYLCASSLVAREVFFGPGTRLTVL.

The chain carries TRBV19 and TRBJ1-5; D possibly corresponds to TRBD1 (5 bases). The CDR3 has 15 residues. V lost 4 bases and J lost 4, with 14 bases in between. Germline lookup yields CDR1 LNHDA and CDR2 SQIVND (reference sequence). This CDR3 reads CASSTSAGGNQPQHF. The CDR3 DNA reads as TGTGCCAGTAGTACCTCTGCCGGGGGAAATCAGCCCCAGCATTTT.

This chain connects TRBV7-9 to TRBJ2-3; tentatively, D is TRBD2 (6 bases). The germline V gene has CDR1 SEHNR and CDR2 FQNEAQ (reference sequence). Trimming took off 2 bases at V and 2 bases at J, with 14 bases between the two ends. The CDR3 contains 16 residues. CDR3 amino acids: CASSLYFPRDTDTQYF. The CDR3 DNA sequence: TGTGCCAGCAGCTTATACTTCCCGCGGGACACAGATACGCAGTATTTT. Full variable domain (rest looked up from reference TRBV7-9 and TRBJ2-3): DTGVSQNPRHKITKRGQNVTFRCDPISEHNRLYWYRQTLGQGPEFLTYFQNEAQLEKSRLLSDRFSAERPKGSFSTLEIQRTEQGDSAMYLCASSLYFPRDTDTQYFGPGTRLTVL.

The chain links TRBV27 to TRBJ2-7; D is perhaps TRBD1 (5 bases). The V end was cut by 7 bases, the J end by 4 bases, with 20 bases between. The germline gives CDR1 MNHEY, CDR2 SMNVEV (reference sequence). CDR3 length: 15 residues. This chain's CDR3 is CASTPSGQGRYEQYF. The CDR3, as DNA: TGTGCCAGCACCCCCTCCGGGCAGGGAAGATACGAGCAGTACTTC.

This chain uses TRBV28 with TRBJ2-7; D gene unclear. The germline V and J ends were trimmed by 7 bases and 2 bases, with 6 bases remaining between them. The germline gives CDR1 MDHEN, CDR2 SYDVKM. The CDR3 has 11 amino acids. CDR3 in amino acids: CASTSPYEQYF. The CDR3 coding sequence is TGTGCCAGCACCTCCCCCTACGAGCAGTACTTC.

This clonotype has at least ten counts. The J gene is TRBJ2-1, the V gene TRBV6-2 or TRBV6-3; 10 nucleotides align to TRBD2. The V gene's germline CDR1 is MNHEY and CDR2 SVGEGT. The V segment lost 5 bases and the J segment 8 bases; nucleotides outside the gene matches: 12. This CDR3 has 16 amino acids. CDR3 sequence reads: CASSPYLAGVGDEQFF. CDR3 sequence (DNA): TGTGCCAGCAGTCCCTACCTAGCGGGAGTCGGGGATGAGCAGTTCTTC.

The chain recombines TRBV28 with TRBJ2-7; 10 bases match TRBD2. Looked up from germline, CDR1 is MDHEN and CDR2 is SYDVKM. This CDR3 is built from 15 residues. Trimming cost V 4 bases and J 4 bases; bases outside gene matches: 7. In DNA form, the CDR3 reads TGTGCCAGCAGTTCTCCGGGACTAGCGTTGTACGAGCAGTACTTC. Translation: CASSSPGLALYEQYF.

In its sample, this clonotype was seen once. The V and J genes are TRBV5-1 and TRBJ2-3; TRBD1 might be the D (5 bases). This CDR3 is built from 14 residues. Trimming stripped 0 bases from V and 5 bases from J, with 10 bases between. Germline-derived CDR1 and CDR2 are SGHRS and YFSETQ. CDR3 sequence: CASSLEGQGDTQYF. The CDR3 bases are TGCGCCAGCAGCTTGGAGGGCCAGGGAGATACGCAGTATTTT.

CDR3 region: CASSADRGVATNEKLFF. CDR3 DNA: TGTGCCAGCAGCGCCGACAGGGGCGTTGCAACTAATGAAAAACTGTTTTTT. This rearrangement joins TRBV7-8 to TRBJ1-4; 8 bases line up with TRBD1. The CDR3 spans 17 residues. V lost 5 bases to trimming and J lost 0 bases; unmatched junction nucleotides: 8. Germline loops: CDR1 SGHVS, CDR2 FQNEAQ.

The V gene is TRBV5-8, the J gene TRBJ1-6; D remains unclear. V gave up 0 bases and J gave up 9 bases, with 4 bases separating them. The CDR3 is 12 residues long. Germline CDR1 reads SGHTS; CDR2 reads YDEGEE. DNA for the CDR3: TGTGCCAGCAGCTTGGATCCTTCACCCCTCCACTTT. It is translated as CASSLDPSPLHF. Based on the CDR3 plus reference TRBV5-8 and TRBJ1-6, the full variable domain is EAGVTQSPTHLIKTRGQQATLRCSPISGHTSVYWYQQALGLGLQFLLWYDEGEERNRGNFPPRFSGRQFPNYSSELNVNALELEDSALYLCASSLDPSPLHFGNGTRLTVT.

This clonotype was counted between two and nine times. This rearrangement joins TRBV5-1 to TRBJ2-1, with TRBD2 matching over 11 bases. This CDR3 comprises 17 residues. V shed 5 bases and J 3 bases; nucleotides not matched to a gene: 10. Per the germline V gene, CDR1 is SGHRS and CDR2 is YFSETQ. The CDR3 DNA reads as TGCGCCAGCAGAACTAGCGGGGGTTCAGGGGACTACAATGAGCAGTTCTTC. Amino acids: CASRTSGGSGDYNEQFF.

This clonotype was counted between two and nine times. This rearrangement joins TRBV9 to TRBJ2-3, with D possibly being TRBD1 or TRBD2 (5 bases each). The V and J ends lost 2 bases and 0 bases respectively, with 10 bases between them. This CDR3 contains 15 residues. CDR1 and CDR2 (germline): SGDLS, YYNGEE. Here the CDR3 DNA reads TGTGCCAGCAGCGTTGGGACCGTTAGCACAGATACGCAGTATTTT. It translates to CASSVGTVSTDTQYF.